This T cell receptor beta chain was found in a study of cytomegalovirus exposure and HLA in healthy donors. General study findings and limits: A previous analysis found most TCR beta V segments productive roughly 87% or roughly 30% of the time. Follow-up analysis found HLA locus-dependent TCR association rates, highest for DRB1 and lowest for HLA-C. CMV antigen specificity was confirmed in vitro for a few CMV-associated chains.

CDR3 size: 14 residues. Per germline, CDR1 KGHSH and CDR2 LQKENI. Primers for the PCR totalled 60 Vbeta and 13 Jbeta. The protocol was immunoSEQ multiplex PCR, while the TCRdb copy is restricted to in-frame clones and leaves out a portion. Found here are 130,000 or so clones, 8.5% of them singletons; the top ten hold approximately 5%. Concerning this clone: Its target is unknown. Relative to the germline gene, one junction end is altered; a read error may explain this.

This TCR came from a man aged 40-49 years in good health and CMV-seronegative. The rearrangement uses TRBV18 and TRBJ1-5; D is uncertain. Sequencing was carried out using PBMCs. CDR3 in DNA: TGTGTCAGCTCACCCGCCCGGGTCGAACAGCCCCAGCATTTT. This encodes CVSSPARVEQPQHF.